These T cell receptor beta chains were read from a single sample in a study of response to subunit inactivated influenza vaccine. TCRdb re-called the RT-PCR reads with MiXCR, one entry per CDR3 protein. The table has about 780,000 distinct CDR3 sequences, less than 20% seen once; the top ten hold approximately 11%. The sample was PBMCs from blood, taken more than 4 days after vaccination. These receptors originate from a man in his forties or fifties who received an inactivated influenza vaccine. Each CDR3 is given without its conserved first and last residue. The size of a clone is reported for some rows only, either as once, few or many, or as a class for expanded clones.

v_gene	j_gene	abundance	CDR3aa
TRBV20-1	TRBJ2-1	few	SAIGTSDNEQF
TRBV6-1	TRBJ2-5	few	ASSAPGSETQY
TRBV5-1	TRBJ1-1	NA	ASSESGSNTEAF
TRBV4-1	TRBJ2-2	few	ASSPVHREAGGELF
TRBV10-3	TRBJ2-3	NA	AISESGASGRSWEADTQY
TRBV7-2	TRBJ2-1	NA	ASSAGVYEQF
TRBV5-1	TRBJ2-7	few	ASAAGTGVDEQY
TRBV24-1	TRBJ1-5	few	ATSDSGPDQPQH
TRBV29-1	TRBJ2-7	few	SVGGIGTGSYEQY
TRBV7-9	TRBJ1-4	many	ASSGGTRNEKLF
TRBV11-2	TRBJ2-5	NA	ASSSLARVWETQY
TRBV4-2	TRBJ2-7	few	ASSQDLAGSSYEQY
TRBV20-1	TRBJ1-5	few	SARGRGFLPQH
TRBV4-3	TRBJ1-1	many	ASSRDGTGNTEAF
TRBV29-1	TRBJ2-1	many	SVCGGRDGDYNEQF
TRBV18	TRBJ2-5	NA	ASSTLPGRKETQY